These T cell receptor beta chains were read from a single sample in a study of T-cell reconstitution after alpha-beta-depleted transplantation in children. TCRdb recomputed calls from the PCR reads with MiXCR, one row per CDR3 protein. The sample includes some 450,000 distinct CDR3 sequences, approximately 42% of them seen just once. Sequences were derived from PBMCs, sampled before TCRalphabeta/CD19-depleted stem cell transplant. Receptors originate from a girl aged 2-10 years with aplastic anemia, due to receive a stem cell transplant. Each CDR3 is given with its conserved first and last residue. A D gene is named only where the DNA matches it firmly. Only part of the rows carry a size: once, few, many, or a class if the clone is expanded.

size | J | D | V | CDR3 | DNA
NA | TRBJ2-1 | NA | TRBV20-1 | CSAREGAGDNEQFF | TGCAGTGCTAGAGAGGGCGCAGGGGACAATGAGCAGTTCTTC
many | TRBJ2-7 | TRBD1 | TRBV29-1 | CSVESTGGFEQYF | TGCAGCGTTGAATCGACAGGGGGCTTCGAGCAGTACTTC
few | TRBJ2-2 | NA | TRBV6-2/TRBV6-3 | CASSPVPNTGELFF | TGTGCCAGCAGTCCAGTCCCGAACACCGGGGAGCTGTTTTTT
many | TRBJ2-7 | TRBD2 | TRBV6-5 | CASSSPPTSREQYF | TGTGCCAGCAGTTCCCCACCGACTAGCCGCGAGCAGTACTTC
NA | TRBJ1-2 | NA | TRBV20-1 | CSARDRWIAGYTF | TGCAGTGCTAGAGATAGATGGATTGCCGGCTACACCTTC
NA | TRBJ2-5 | NA | TRBV5-1 | CASSSRDPEETQYF | TGCGCCAGCAGCTCCCGGGACCCCGAGGAGACCCAGTACTTC
NA | TRBJ2-1 | TRBD2 | TRBV20-1 | CSACSGLLYNEQFF | TGCAGTGCGTGTAGCGGGCTCTTATACAATGAGCAGTTCTTC
NA | TRBJ2-3 | NA | TRBV28 | CASSRRGEYSTDTQYF | TGTGCCAGCAGTAGGCGAGGGGAATATAGCACAGATACGCAGTATTTT
many | TRBJ2-6 | TRBD2 | TRBV6-1 | CASSGTSALSGANVLTF | TGTGCCAGCAGTGGGACTAGCGCCCTCTCTGGGGCCAACGTCCTGACTTTC
NA | TRBJ2-7 | NA | TRBV7-2 | CASSLVSVSRYEQYF | TGTGCCAGCAGCTTAGTTTCAGTCTCCCGCTACGAGCAGTACTTC
many | TRBJ2-1 | TRBD1 | TRBV3-1 | CASSLSGTVQYNEQFF | TGTGCCAGCAGCCTTTCCGGGACAGTTCAATACAATGAGCAGTTCTTC
many | TRBJ2-3 | NA | TRBV20-1 | CSARIRGPLDTQYF | TGCAGTGCTAGGATCAGGGGCCCCCTAGATACGCAGTATTTT
NA | TRBJ2-1 | TRBD2 | TRBV14 | CASSKVAGSNEQFF | TGTGCCAGCAGCAAAGTAGCGGGATCCAATGAGCAGTTCTTC
few | TRBJ2-3 | NA | TRBV6-5 | CASSYVREDTQYF | TGTGCCAGCAGTTACGTCCGCGAAGATACGCAGTATTTT
NA | TRBJ1-6 | NA | TRBV10-3 | CAVGGGDNSPLHF | TGTGCCGTGGGGGGCGGGGATAATTCACCCCTCCACTTT
NA | TRBJ1-5 | NA | TRBV6-2/TRBV6-3 | CASSTYRELNQPQHF | TGTGCCAGCAGTACCTACAGGGAGCTCAATCAGCCCCAGCATTTT
NA | TRBJ2-7 | TRBD2 | TRBV20-1 | CSARDSASGIYEQYF | TGCAGTGCTAGAGATTCGGCTAGCGGCATCTACGAGCAGTACTTC
NA | TRBJ2-3 | NA | TRBV2 | CTSSRNYDWGRGGTDTQYF | TGTACCAGCAGTCGAAACTACGACTGGGGCCGAGGGGGCACAGATACGCAGTATTTT
NA | TRBJ2-1 | TRBD2 | TRBV7-2 | CASSFRDRGVNEQFF | TGTGCCAGCAGCTTCCGTGATCGGGGGGTCAATGAGCAGTTCTTC
NA | TRBJ2-1 | NA | TRBV20-1 | CSARGLAQRNEQFF | TGCAGTGCTAGGGGTCTAGCGCAACGCAATGAGCAGTTCTTC
NA | TRBJ1-1 | NA | TRBV20-1 | CSAPTGQLNTEAFF | TGCAGTGCACCTACCGGACAGCTAAACACTGAAGCTTTCTTT
NA | TRBJ2-1 | NA | TRBV20-1 | CSARKADEDSYNEQFF | TGCAGTGCTAGAAAAGCAGACGAGGACTCCTACAATGAGCAGTTCTTC
NA | TRBJ1-1 | NA | TRBV11-2 | CASSFSEETEAFF | TGTGCCAGCAGCTTTAGTGAAGAAACTGAAGCTTTCTTT
once | TRBJ1-1 | NA | TRBV10-3 | CAITWDINTEAFF | TGTGCCATCACATGGGACATCAACACTGAAGCTTTCTTT
NA | TRBJ1-2 | NA | TRBV27 | CASSFRNTNYGYTF | TGTGCCAGCAGTTTCCGGAATACTAACTATGGCTACACCTTC
NA | TRBJ2-7 | TRBD1 | TRBV7-9 | CASSGTGYYEQYF | TGTGCCAGCTCCGGGACAGGGTACTACGAGCAGTACTTC
NA | TRBJ2-3 | TRBD2 | TRBV29-1 | CSVQRGGRAPDTQYF | TGCAGCGTCCAAAGGGGCGGGAGGGCCCCAGATACGCAGTATTTT
NA | TRBJ1-6 | TRBD1 | TRBV27 | CASSAGTGASPLHF | TGTGCCAGCAGTGCCGGGACAGGTGCTTCACCCCTCCACTTT
many | TRBJ2-4 | NA | TRBV7-2 | CASSLSGPLAKNIQYF | TGTGCCAGCAGCTTATCAGGACCTCTAGCCAAAAACATTCAGTACTTC
few | TRBJ2-2 | TRBD1 | TRBV29-1 | CSVLDRTGELFF | TGCAGCGTCCTGGACAGGACCGGGGAGCTGTTTTTT
many | TRBJ2-2 | TRBD1 | TRBV6-1 | CASTNHGQGAQGELFF | TGTGCCAGCACCAACCATGGACAGGGGGCGCAAGGGGAGCTGTTTTTT
many | TRBJ2-7 | NA | TRBV5-1 | CASSSTGFSSYEQYF | TGCGCCAGCAGCTCCACAGGGTTTTCATCCTACGAGCAGTACTTC
many | TRBJ2-5 | TRBD2 | TRBV6-5 | CASSYSGAGGPETQYF | TGTGCCAGCAGTTACTCAGGGGCGGGAGGGCCCGAGACCCAGTACTTC
NA | TRBJ2-7 | TRBD1 | TRBV5-1 | CASSSGTVAYEQYF | TGCGCCAGCAGCTCAGGGACAGTCGCCTACGAGCAGTACTTC
NA | TRBJ2-3 | TRBD1 | TRBV20-1 | CSAEDRGTDTQYF | TGCAGTGCCGAGGACAGGGGAACAGATACGCAGTATTTT
few | TRBJ2-1 | TRBD2 | TRBV12-3/TRBV12-4 | CASSVTGGLAGYNEQFF | TGTGCCAGCAGTGTGACTGGGGGACTAGCGGGTTACAATGAGCAGTTCTTC
NA | TRBJ2-5 | TRBD2 | TRBV5-6 | CASSPGGTSGRGKETQYF | TGTGCCAGCAGCCCGGGCGGGACTAGCGGGAGAGGGAAAGAGACCCAGTACTTC
NA | TRBJ2-7 | NA | TRBV20-1 | CSAREGSDYEQYF | TGCAGTGCTAGGGAAGGGTCAGACTACGAGCAGTACTTC
NA | TRBJ2-1 | TRBD2 | TRBV20-1 | CSAIGPQRGTDEQFF | TGCAGTGCTATAGGGCCCCAGCGGGGAACGGATGAGCAGTTCTTC
NA | TRBJ2-4 | NA | TRBV18 | CASSPPAGENIQYF | TGTGCCAGCTCACCACCGGCAGGGGAGAACATTCAGTACTTC